This T cell receptor beta chain was profiled in a study of shared clonotypes between healthy human individuals. The data were produced by immunoSEQ multiplex PCR, yet TCRdb's version contains in-frame clones alone and is incomplete. The sample shows roughly 500,000 clones, approximately 81% of them seen only once. With 3 bases clipped from V and 7 bases from J, the junction kept 11 bases outside the gene matches. Germline-derived CDR1 and CDR2 are LGHNA and YNFKEQ. The CDR3 sequence is 15 residues long. The chain recombines TRBV4-2 with TRBJ1-2; 7 nucleotides align to TRBD1. This receptor was identified in a woman aged 40 to 50 in good health. Some clones in this sample may be carry-over from other donors' samples. The material sequenced was PBMCs. CDR3 sequence reads: CASSHGLTGQIGYTF. The CDR3 nucleotides are TGTGCCAGCAGCCACGGATTGACAGGGCAAATTGGCTACACCTTC.